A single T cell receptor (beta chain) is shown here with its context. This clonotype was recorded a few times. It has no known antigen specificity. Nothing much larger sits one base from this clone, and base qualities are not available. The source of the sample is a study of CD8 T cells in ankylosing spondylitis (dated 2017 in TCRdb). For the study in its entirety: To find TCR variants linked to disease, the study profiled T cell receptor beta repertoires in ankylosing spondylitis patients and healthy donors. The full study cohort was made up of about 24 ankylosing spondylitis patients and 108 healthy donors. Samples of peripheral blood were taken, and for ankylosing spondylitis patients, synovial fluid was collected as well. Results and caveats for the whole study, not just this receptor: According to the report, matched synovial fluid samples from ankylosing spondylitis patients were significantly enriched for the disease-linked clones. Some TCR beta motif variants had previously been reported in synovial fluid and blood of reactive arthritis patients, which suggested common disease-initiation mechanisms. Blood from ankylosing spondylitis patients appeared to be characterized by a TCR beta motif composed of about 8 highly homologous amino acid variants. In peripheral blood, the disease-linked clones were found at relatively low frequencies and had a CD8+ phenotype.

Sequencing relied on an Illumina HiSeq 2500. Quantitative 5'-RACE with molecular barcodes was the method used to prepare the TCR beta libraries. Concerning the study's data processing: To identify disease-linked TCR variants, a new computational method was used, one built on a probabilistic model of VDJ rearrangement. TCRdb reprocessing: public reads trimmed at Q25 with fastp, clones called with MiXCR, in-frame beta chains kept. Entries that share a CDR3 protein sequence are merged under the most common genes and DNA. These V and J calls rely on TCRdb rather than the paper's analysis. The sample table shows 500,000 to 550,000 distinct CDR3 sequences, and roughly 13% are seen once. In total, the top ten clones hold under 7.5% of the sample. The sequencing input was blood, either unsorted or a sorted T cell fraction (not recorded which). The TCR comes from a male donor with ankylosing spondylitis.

The DNA sequence follows: TGTGCCAGCAGCGAAGCAGCGGCAGGGAACTATGGCTACACCTTC. Protein translation: CASSEAAAGNYGYTF. Recombination linked TRBV3-1 to TRBJ1-2; the D region possibly corresponds to TRBD1 (5 bases align). CDR1 and CDR2, looked up from the germline V gene (reference sequence), are LGHDT and YNNKEL. Deletion took 5 bases off V and 2 bases off J, with a span of 15 bases between the germline ends. Measured from the cysteine to the phenylalanine, the CDR3 is 15 residues long. Left in the record is the CDR3 DNA by itself, 45 bases read in frame from the first base. The full variable domain, completed from the reference TRBV3-1 and TRBJ1-2 proteins outside the CDR3, reads DTAVSQTPKYLVTQMGNDKSIKCEQNLGHDTMYWYKQDSKKFLKIMFSYNNKELIINETVPNRFSPKSPDKAHLNLHINSLELGDSAVYFCASSEAAAGNYGYTFGSGTRLTVV.